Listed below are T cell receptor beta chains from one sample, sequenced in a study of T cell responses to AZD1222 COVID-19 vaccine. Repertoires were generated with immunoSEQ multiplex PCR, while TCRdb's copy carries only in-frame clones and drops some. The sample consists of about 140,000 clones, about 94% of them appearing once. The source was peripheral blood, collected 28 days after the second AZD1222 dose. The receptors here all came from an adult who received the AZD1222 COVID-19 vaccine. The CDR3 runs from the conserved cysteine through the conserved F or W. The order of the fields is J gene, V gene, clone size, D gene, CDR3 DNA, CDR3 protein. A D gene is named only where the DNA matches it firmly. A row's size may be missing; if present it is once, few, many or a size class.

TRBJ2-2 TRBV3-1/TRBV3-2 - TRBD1 TGTGCCAGCACCCGGACAGGGGTGACCGGGGAGCTGTTTTTT CASTRTGVTGELFF
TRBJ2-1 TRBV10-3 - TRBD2 TGTGCCATCAGTACGCAAGCGGGAGTAGTTGTTAATGAGCAGTTCTTC CAISTQAGVVVNEQFF
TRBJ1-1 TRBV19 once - TGTGCCAGTAGTATTAGACAGACCCTTGGGCCTGAAGCTTTCTTT CASSIRQTLGPEAFF
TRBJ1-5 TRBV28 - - TGTGCCAGCAGCTCAGACAGGCTAGAGCCCCAGCATTTT CASSSDRLEPQHF
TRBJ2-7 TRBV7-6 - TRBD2 TGTGCCAGCAGCCCCCGGACTAGCGGAAGACCGGAGCAGTACTTC CASSPRTSGRPEQYF
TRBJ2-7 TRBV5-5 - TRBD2 TGTGCCAGCAGCCTATCGGGACTAGCGCCCGAGTGGTACTTC CASSLSGLAPEWYF
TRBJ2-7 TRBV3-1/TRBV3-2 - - TGTGCCAGCAGCCAAGGCGGCGGATGGTACGAGCAGTACTTC CASSQGGGWYEQYF
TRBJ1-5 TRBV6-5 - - TGTGCCAGCAGTAGGGAGCGTGGAACCCAGCATTTT CASSRERGTQHF
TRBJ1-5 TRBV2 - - TGTGCCAGCGGTGGCTCCCTCAATCAGCCCCAGCATTTT CASGGSLNQPQHF
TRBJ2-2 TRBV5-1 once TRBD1 TGCGCCAGCAGCCCAGGGACAGGGCCCACCGGGGAGCTGTTTTTT CASSPGTGPTGELFF
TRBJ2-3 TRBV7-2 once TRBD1 TGTGCCAGCAGCCTAGGACAGGGGGCAGATACGCAGTATTTT CASSLGQGADTQYF
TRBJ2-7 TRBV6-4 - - TGTGCCAGCAGTGGGACAGACAACTATTCCCGCTACGAGCAGTACTTC CASSGTDNYSRYEQYF
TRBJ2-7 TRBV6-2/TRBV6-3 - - TGTGCCAGCAGGCCTGGAGGGGTTAACTACGAGCAGTACTTC CASRPGGVNYEQYF
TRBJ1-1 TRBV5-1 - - TGCGCCAGCAGCTTGGAGACAGTTTACACTGAAGCTTTCTTT CASSLETVYTEAFF
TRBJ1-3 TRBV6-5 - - TGTGCCAGCAGTTACTCGATAGGAAGTGGGGCCATATATTTT CASSYSIGSGAIYF
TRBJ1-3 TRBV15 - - TGTGCCACCAGCAGTTCTAGCTCCTCTGGAAACACCATATATTTT CATSSSSSSGNTIYF
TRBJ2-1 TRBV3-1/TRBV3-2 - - TGTGCCAGCAGCCTATTACTAGGGAACTCCTACAATGAGCAGTTCTTC CASSLLLGNSYNEQFF
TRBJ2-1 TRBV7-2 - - TGTGCCAGCAGCTTACTTCGCCAAGAGCAGTTCTTC CASSLLRQEQFF
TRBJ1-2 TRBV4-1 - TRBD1 TGCGCCAGCAGCCAAGAGAGGACAGGGGTTGGCTACACCTTC CASSQERTGVGYTF
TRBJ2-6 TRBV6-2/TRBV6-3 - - TGTGCCAGCAGTTACTCATCGGACTCTGGGGCCAACGTCCTGACTTTC CASSYSSDSGANVLTF
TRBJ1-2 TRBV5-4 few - TGTGCCAGTACGGGGGGGCCGGGGTATGGCTACACCTTC CASTGGPGYGYTF
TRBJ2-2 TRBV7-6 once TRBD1 TGTGCCAGCAGCCGCAACGGACAGGGCGCCGGGGAGCTGTTTTTT CASSRNGQGAGELFF
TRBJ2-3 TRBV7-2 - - TGTGCCAGCAGCTTCAGGGTGGTTGGGACAGATACGCAGTATTTT CASSFRVVGTDTQYF
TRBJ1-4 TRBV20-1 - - TGCAGTGTCGTACAGCGGAAACTGTTTTTT CSVVQRKLFF
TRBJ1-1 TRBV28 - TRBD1 TGTGCCAGCAGCCCTCGACCCGGGACAGCGACGAACACTGAAGCTTTCTTT CASSPRPGTATNTEAFF
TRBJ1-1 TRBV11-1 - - TGTGCCAGCAGCACTAGGGGTGCGACTGAAGCTTTCTTT CASSTRGATEAFF
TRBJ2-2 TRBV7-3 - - TGTGCCAGCTCGATCACCGGGGAGCTGTTTTTT CASSITGELFF
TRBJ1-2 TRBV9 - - TGTGCCAGCAGCAATAGGGGGGAAGGGGGCTACACCTTC CASSNRGEGGYTF
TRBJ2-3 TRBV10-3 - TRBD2 TGTGCCATCAGGGACCTAGCGGGGTTTACAGATACGCAGTATTTT CAIRDLAGFTDTQYF
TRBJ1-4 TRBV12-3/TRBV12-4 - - TGTGCCACTCAGGGACTTAATGAAAAACTGTTTTTT CATQGLNEKLFF
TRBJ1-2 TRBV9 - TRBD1 TGTGCCAGCAGCGTAGGTCTGAGGTGGGACAGGAGATATAACTATGGCTACACCTTC CASSVGLRWDRRYNYGYTF